This TCR beta chain appears in the sequencing data of a study of Graves' ophthalmopathy and Graves' hyperthyroidism. The PBMC fraction was derived from roughly 10 ml of fresh peripheral blood. Germline lookup yields CDR1 SGHRS and CDR2 YFSETQ. V lost 4 bases, J lost 5 bases, and 19 bases lay in between. The CDR3 runs to 15 residues. This clonotype was picked up many times. From RNA, the CDR3 regions of TCR beta chains were amplified and sequenced. Amplification began with first-round RT-PCR using HTBI primers, then second-round multiplex PCR was performed. Using its own MiXCR run on the multiplex PCR reads, TCRdb lists one record per CDR3 protein. The table includes 600,000 to 650,000 distinct CDR3 sequences, roughly 20% detected once.

V is TRBV5-1 and J is TRBJ2-7, with D maybe TRBD2 (6 bases). This receptor was identified in a woman younger than 30 with stable Graves' hyperthyroidism. Some clones in this sample may be carry-over from other donors' samples. The sample consisted of peripheral blood. DNA of the CDR3: TGCGCCAGCAGCCCTACTAAACGGGAGCGGAACGAGCAGTACTTC. As protein: CASSPTKRERNEQYF.